These 25 T cell receptor beta chains were sequenced from one sample in a study of control samples from healthy donors and cancer patients. Here immunoSEQ multiplex PCR was the method, and the copy in TCRdb shows in-frame clones only, minus some. This table has around 230,000 clones, roughly 94% appearing once. The sequenced sample consisted of blood. These receptors came from a man aged 50 or older in good health.

The V call is TRBV10-3, the J call TRBJ2-1; D gene unclear. The length of the CDR3 is 14 residues. In germline, CDR1 is ENHRY, CDR2 SYGVKD. V was shortened by 2 bases and J by 8 bases, with 13 bases between the two germline ends. The CDR3 DNA sequence: TGTGCCATCAGTGAGCCCCGAGAGGCCCATGAGCAGTTCTTC. This translates into CAISEPREAHEQFF.

The chain carries TRBV5-1 and TRBJ2-4; 7 positions match TRBD2. There are 15 residues in the CDR3. Germline trimming cut 10 bases from V and 1 base from J; bases unmatched to any gene: 11. The V gene's germline CDR1 is SGHRS and CDR2 YFSETQ. This CDR3 is CASSSGGKAKNIQYF. CDR3 DNA sequence: TGCGCCTCTTCGTCGGGGGGTAAGGCCAAAAACATTCAGTACTTC.

The gene calls are TRBV6-5 and TRBJ2-7; maybe TRBD1 (6 bases). This CDR3 contains 15 residues. V lost 5 bases and J 0 bases, leaving 14 bases between the germline ends. CDR1 is MNHEY, CDR2 SVGAGI, per germline. CDR3 DNA: TGTGCCAGCAGTCTGCTAGACAGGAGCTCCTACGAGCAGTACGTC. This encodes CASSLLDRSSYEQYV.

The chain employs TRBV6-5 and TRBJ1-4; D gene uncertain. Germline V gives CDR1 MNHEY, CDR2 SVGAGI. The CDR3 consists of 15 residues. The V end was cut by 0 bases, the J end by 8 bases, with 13 bases between. DNA for the CDR3: TGTGCCAGCAGTTACTCTATCCAAAATGGGGAAAAACTGTTTTTT. It translates to CASSYSIQNGEKLFF.

The chain employs TRBV6-5 and TRBJ2-7; either TRBD1 or TRBD2 may supply D (5 bases each). The V end lost 0 bases, the J end lost 0 bases, and 12 bases lay between the germline ends. This CDR3 contains 16 residues. The V gene's germline CDR1 is MNHEY and CDR2 SVGAGI. In DNA, the CDR3 is TGTGCCAGCAGTTACTCGTACGGGGCGAGCTCCTACGAGCAGTACTTC. Encoded protein: CASSYSYGASSYEQYF.

The rearrangement links TRBV6-1 to TRBJ2-5, with TRBD2 identical over 13 bases. Germline CDR1 is MNHNS and CDR2 is SASEGT. After removal of 1 base from V and 9 bases from J, the junction contained 11 bases not matched to a gene. This CDR3 is built from 17 residues. CDR3 nucleotides: TGTGCCAGCAGTGAAGGCGGGGGACTAGCGGGAAGAGTGCCCCAGTACTTC. Translation gives CASSEGGGLAGRVPQYF.

As to this clone: Its ends do not fully match the called genes, so a read error is possible. The same CDR3 can be traced to other DNA sequences in this sample. This chain connects TRBV6-1 to TRBJ1-4; TRBD1 matches at 10 bases. Germline V CDR1 and CDR2: MNHNS, SASEGT. The CDR3 is 17 residues long. In DNA form, the CDR3 reads TGTGCCAGCAGTGAAGGAGGGATTAGGGACAGGGGCGAAAAACTATTTTTT. Translating it yields CASSEGGIRDRGEKLFF.

This clone appeared once. The gene calls are TRBV11-2 and TRBJ1-2, with a weak D call TRBD1 (5 bases). The CDR3 loop spans 16 amino acids. From germline, CDR1 is SGHAT and CDR2 FQNNGV. Trimming took 0 bases from V and 4 from J, leaving 15 bases between them. Written as DNA, the CDR3 is TGTGCCAGCAGCTTAGATCCACCCGGGACGGTCTATGGCTACACCTTC. Translation gives CASSLDPPGTVYGYTF.

V gene TRBV7-9 combines with J gene TRBJ2-1; the D gene could be TRBD1 or TRBD2 (5 bases each). Germline V lookup: CDR1 SEHNR, CDR2 FQNEAQ (reference sequence). V was pared by 5 bases and J by 0 bases, with 14 bases between. The CDR3 spans 16 residues. The CDR3 bases are TGTGCCAGCAGCCTTTCACCGGGGCGCTCCTACAATGAGCAGTTCTTC. The encoded protein is CASSLSPGRSYNEQFF.

The genes are TRBV28 and TRBJ1-4; maybe TRBD1 (5 bases). Germline assignment: CDR1 MDHEN and CDR2 SYDVKM. V was pared by 3 bases and J by 4 bases, with 12 bases between. The CDR3 has 15 amino acids. For the CDR3, the DNA is TGTGCCAGCAGTTTCAACCAGGGCCGTAATGAAAAACTGTTTTTT. This sequence encodes CASSFNQGRNEKLFF.

This chain links TRBV9 with TRBJ1-1; TRBD1 matches at 8 bases. CDR3 size: 16 residues. In germline, CDR1 is SGDLS, CDR2 YYNGEE. V shed 4 bases, J shed 7 bases, and the junction held 15 bases outside the gene matches. The CDR3 DNA reads TGTGCCAGCAGCCCACTCCCCGGACAGGGAAATGGTGAAGCTTTCTTT. Translated: CASSPLPGQGNGEAFF.

The genes are TRBV6-1 and TRBJ1-4; D may be TRBD1 (5 bases). The CDR3 runs 15 residues. Germline V gives CDR1 MNHNS, CDR2 SASEGT. Trimming stripped 2 bases from V and 7 bases from J, with 14 bases between. CDR3 in DNA: TGTGCCAGCAGTGAACGGACTCCTAGGGGTGAAAAACTGTTTTTT. Protein: CASSERTPRGEKLFF.

V usage is TRBV3-1 (or the pseudogene TRBV3-2) and J usage is TRBJ1-5, with D possibly being TRBD1 (5 bases). The germline gives CDR1 LGHDT, CDR2 YNNKEL (reference sequence). Trimming left V 0 bases short and J 0 bases short, with 18 bases between. The CDR3 runs to 19 residues. This CDR3 is CASSQENDSEGYSNQPQHF. The CDR3 DNA follows: TGTGCCAGCAGCCAAGAAAATGATTCAGAGGGGTATAGCAATCAGCCCCAGCATTTT.

J is TRBJ2-7 and V is TRBV10-2; weak D call: TRBD2 (6 bases). The germline V and J ends were trimmed by 10 bases and 5 bases, with 21 bases remaining between them. The V gene's germline CDR1 is WSHSY and CDR2 SAAADI. This CDR3 comprises 14 residues. CDR3 sequence (DNA): TGCGCCAACCCCAGACTAGGACGGGTGCACGAGCAGTACTTC. It translates to CANPRLGRVHEQYF.

The genes are TRBV11-2 and TRBJ1-2, with 7 positions matching TRBD1. V lost 5 bases and J lost 3; bases outside the gene matches: 9. Germline assignment: CDR1 SGHAT and CDR2 FQNNGV. This CDR3 has 15 amino acids. This chain's CDR3 is CASSQIARGDYGYTF. The CDR3 coding sequence is TGTGCCAGCAGCCAAATTGCCAGGGGGGACTATGGCTACACCTTC.

This clone was recorded only once. The chain has TRBV30 and TRBJ1-1; no clear D gene. The V and J ends lost 0 bases and 11 bases respectively, with 19 bases between them. Germline loops: CDR1 GTSNPN, CDR2 SVGIG (reference sequence). This CDR3 spans 14 amino acids. The CDR3 loop is CAWSVRWSPGWAFF. As DNA, the CDR3 is TGTGCCTGGAGTGTACGGTGGAGCCCCGGGTGGGCTTTCTTT.

The chain is built from TRBV28 and TRBJ2-3, with 9 bases identical to TRBD1. The CDR3 has 13 amino acids. V lost 7 bases and J lost 9; bases outside the gene matches: 8. CDR1 is MDHEN, CDR2 SYDVKM, per germline. The CDR3 region is CASILPGTGTQYF. The CDR3 DNA is TGTGCCAGCATACTTCCGGGGACAGGGACGCAGTATTTT.

CDR3 protein: CAIIPGEGETQYF. The CDR3 bases are TGTGCCATCATCCCCGGGGAAGGAGAGACCCAGTACTTC. The chain employs TRBV7-9 and TRBJ2-5, with a weak D call TRBD2 (5 bases). Trimming pared 10 bases from V and 4 bases from J, leaving 16 bases between. From germline, CDR1 is SEHNR and CDR2 FQNEAQ (reference sequence). This CDR3 contains 13 residues. The whole variable domain, filled in from reference TRBV7-9 and TRBJ2-5, reads DTGVSQNPRHKITKRGQNVTFRCDPISEHNRLYWYRQTLGQGPEFLTYFQNEAQLEKSRLLSDRFSAERPKGSFSTLEIQRTEQGDSAMYLCAIIPGEGETQYFGPGTRLLVL.

The CDR3 coding sequence is TGCGCCAGCAGCTTGGCCCTGGACACAGATACGCAGTATTTT. Amino acid sequence: CASSLALDTDTQYF. This rearrangement joins TRBV5-1 to TRBJ2-3; D gene uncertain. V was trimmed by 0 bases and J by 2 bases, leaving 7 bases between them. The CDR3 is 14 amino acids. The germline CDR1 and CDR2 sequences are SGHRS and YFSETQ.

V gene TRBV6-2 or TRBV6-3 combines with J gene TRBJ2-7; tentative D call: TRBD2 (5 bases). The germline V gene encodes CDR1 MNHEY and CDR2 SVGEGT. CDR3 size: 14 residues. V shed 0 bases and J shed 3 bases, with 9 bases lying between them. CDR3: CASSYSRGIYEQYV. In DNA, the CDR3 is TGTGCCAGCAGTTACTCCCGGGGTATCTACGAGCAGTACGTC.

This rearrangement joins TRBV5-5 to TRBJ2-3, with 8 bases lining up with TRBD2. This CDR3 has 15 amino acids. Germline assignment: CDR1 SGHKS and CDR2 YYEKEE (reference sequence). Trimming at V came to 2 bases and at J to 2 bases, leaving 4 bases not matched to a gene. The CDR3, as DNA: TGTGCCAGCAGCTTTCCTAGCGGGTACACAGATACGCAGTATTTT. This encodes CASSFPSGYTDTQYF. Using reference TRBV5-5 and TRBJ2-3 for the parts outside the CDR3, the full variable domain is DAGVTQSPTHLIKTRGQQVTLRCSPISGHKSVSWYQQVLGQGPQFIFQYYEKEERGRGNFPDRFSARQFPNYSSELNVNALLLGDSALYLCASSFPSGYTDTQYFGPGTRLTVL.

The chain combines TRBV2 with TRBJ1-4; maybe TRBD1 (6 bases). V lost 4 bases, J lost 8 bases, and 17 bases lay in between. The germline V gene has CDR1 SNHLY and CDR2 FYNNEI. The CDR3 has 15 residues. The CDR3 region is CASSVGGKTGEKLFF. The CDR3 DNA follows: TGTGCCAGCAGTGTCGGAGGCAAAACAGGGGAAAAACTGTTTTTT.

The chain links TRBV27 to TRBJ2-3; 10 bases are a match to TRBD2. Trimming at V came to 7 bases and at J to 0 bases, leaving 16 bases not matched to a gene. This CDR3 region has 19 residues. CDR1 is MNHEY and CDR2 is SMNVEV in the germline V gene (reference sequence). The CDR3 sequence is CASKALAGSVGTSTDTQYF. The CDR3 DNA sequence: TGTGCCAGCAAGGCACTAGCGGGGTCGGTCGGAACTAGCACAGATACGCAGTATTTT.

This clone was observed a few times. The J gene is TRBJ1-2, the V gene TRBV5-1; 7 positions agree with TRBD1. Per germline, CDR1 SGHRS and CDR2 YFSETQ. CDR3 length: 15 residues. V trimming: 0 bases; J trimming: 4 bases; junction bases outside the gene matches: 6. The CDR3 sequence is CASSLEGAMTYGYTF. The CDR3 region has the DNA TGCGCCAGCAGCTTGGAGGGGGCGATGACCTATGGCTACACCTTC.

For this clone: This sample includes further DNA sequences coding for the same CDR3. This chain connects TRBV27 to TRBJ1-1; 9 bases are a match to TRBD1. The germline V gene has CDR1 MNHEY and CDR2 SMNVEV (reference sequence). CDR3 length equals 16 residues. Trimming at V came to 6 bases and at J to 2 bases, leaving 10 bases not matched to a gene. The CDR3 loop is CASSLGTGRGNTEAFF. The CDR3 DNA follows: TGTGCCAGCAGCCTAGGGACAGGGAGGGGAAACACTGAAGCTTTCTTT.